This T cell receptor (beta chain) was recovered during a study of tumor and adjacent non-tumor tissue in lung cancer. Study-wide background: Patients comprised 12 adenocarcinoma, a couple of squamous cell carcinoma and 1 small cell lung cancer. On average, productive TCRbeta reads reached around 4 million per sample. Overall study results and limits: Top 100 clones took a larger repertoire share in normal lung. Higher tumor TCR diversity was associated with shorter survival.

Three rounds of nested PCR, following a modified ARM-PCR protocol, produced the TCRbeta library. TCRdb processed the multiplex PCR reads anew with MiXCR; each CDR3 protein has one entry. The top ten clones hold about 29% of a sample with 98,000 or so distinct CDR3 sequences, approximately 80% of them seen once. RNA was extracted from bulk tissue without any cell sorting. Distant lung tissue was collected more than 3 cm away from the tumor edge. To note about this clonotype: Antigen: not known. A much larger clone differs by one base, so this may be a read error.

Trimming cost V 4 bases and J 4 bases, with 12 bases left between them. The CDR3 is 14 amino acids. CDR1 is SGHRS, CDR2 YFSETQ, per germline. This TCR was recovered from a man in his sixties with small cell lung cancer. The sequenced sample consisted of distant non-tumor lung tissue. The chain combines TRBV5-1 with TRBJ2-1; D may be TRBD2 (6 bases). CDR3 in amino acids: CASSGGRYYNEQFF. The CDR3 DNA reads TGCGCCAGCAGCGGGGGGAGGTATTACAATGAGCAGTTCTTC.